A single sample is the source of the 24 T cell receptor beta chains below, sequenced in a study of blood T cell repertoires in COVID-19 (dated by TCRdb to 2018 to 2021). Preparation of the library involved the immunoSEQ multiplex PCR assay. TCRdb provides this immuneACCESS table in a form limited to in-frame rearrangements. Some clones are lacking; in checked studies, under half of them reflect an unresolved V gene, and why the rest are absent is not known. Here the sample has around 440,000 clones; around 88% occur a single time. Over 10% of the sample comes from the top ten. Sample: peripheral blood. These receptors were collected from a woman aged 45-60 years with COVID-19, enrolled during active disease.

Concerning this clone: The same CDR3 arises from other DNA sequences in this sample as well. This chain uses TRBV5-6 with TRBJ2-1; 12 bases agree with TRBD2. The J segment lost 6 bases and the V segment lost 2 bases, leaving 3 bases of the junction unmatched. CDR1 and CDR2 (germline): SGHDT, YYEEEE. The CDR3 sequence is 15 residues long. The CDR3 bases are TGTGCCAGCAGCTTACCTAGCGGGGGGGCCAATGAGCAGTTCTTC. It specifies CASSLPSGGANEQFF.

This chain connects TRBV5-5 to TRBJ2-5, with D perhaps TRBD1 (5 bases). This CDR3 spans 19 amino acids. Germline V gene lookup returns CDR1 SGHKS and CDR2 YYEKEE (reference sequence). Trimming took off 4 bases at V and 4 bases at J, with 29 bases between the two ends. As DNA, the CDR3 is TGTGCCAGCAGCCCTAGGGCAGGGAATTACGGACACACAAGAGAGACCCAGTACTTC. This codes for CASSPRAGNYGHTRETQYF.

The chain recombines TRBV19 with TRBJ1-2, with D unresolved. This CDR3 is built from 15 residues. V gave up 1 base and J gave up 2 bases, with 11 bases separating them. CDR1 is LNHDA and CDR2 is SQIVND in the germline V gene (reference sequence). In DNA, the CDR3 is TGTGCCAGTAGTATAGCGGCGGAATTAAACTATGGCTACACCTTC. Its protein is CASSIAAELNYGYTF.

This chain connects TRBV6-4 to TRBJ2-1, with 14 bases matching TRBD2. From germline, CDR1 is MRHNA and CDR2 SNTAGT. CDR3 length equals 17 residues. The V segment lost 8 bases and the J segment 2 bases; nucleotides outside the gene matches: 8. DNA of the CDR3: TGTGCCAGCTCCATGAGACTAGCGGGGGGGCCCTACAATGAGCAGTTCTTC. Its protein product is CASSMRLAGGPYNEQFF.

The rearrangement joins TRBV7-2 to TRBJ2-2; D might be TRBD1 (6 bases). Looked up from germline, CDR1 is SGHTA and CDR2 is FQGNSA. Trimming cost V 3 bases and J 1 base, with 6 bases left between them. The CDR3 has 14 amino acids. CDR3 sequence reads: CASSLDRNTGELFF. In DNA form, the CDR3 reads TGTGCCAGCAGCTTGGACAGGAACACCGGGGAGCTGTTTTTT.

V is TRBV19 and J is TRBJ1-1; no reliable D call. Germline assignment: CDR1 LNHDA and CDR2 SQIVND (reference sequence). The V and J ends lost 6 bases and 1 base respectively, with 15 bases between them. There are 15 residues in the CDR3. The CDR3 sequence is CASSARGVGNTEAFF. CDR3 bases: TGTGCCAGTAGCGCCCGGGGAGTTGGGAACACTGAAGCTTTCTTT. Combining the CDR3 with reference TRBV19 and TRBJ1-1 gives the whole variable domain DGGITQSPKYLFRKEGQNVTLSCEQNLNHDAMYWYRQDPGQGLRLIYYSQIVNDFQKGDIAEGYSVSREKKESFPLTVTSAQKNPTAFYLCASSARGVGNTEAFFGQGTRLTVV.

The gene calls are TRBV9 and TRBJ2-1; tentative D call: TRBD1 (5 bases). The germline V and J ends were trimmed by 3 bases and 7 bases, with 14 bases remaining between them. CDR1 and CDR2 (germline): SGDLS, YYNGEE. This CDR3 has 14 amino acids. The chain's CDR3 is CASSGGVSANEQFF. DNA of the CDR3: TGTGCCAGCAGCGGGGGCGTGTCGGCAAATGAGCAGTTCTTC.

The CDR3: CASGLVLGTGNNEQYF. As DNA, the CDR3 is TGTGCTAGTGGTTTGGTACTAGGGACAGGGAATAACGAGCAGTACTTC. This chain joins TRBV12-5 and TRBJ2-7; 9 bases agree with TRBD1. CDR3 length equals 16 residues. Germline V lookup: CDR1 LGHNT, CDR2 FRNRAP. The trim removed 0 bases at V and 5 bases at J, leaving 8 bases unmatched.

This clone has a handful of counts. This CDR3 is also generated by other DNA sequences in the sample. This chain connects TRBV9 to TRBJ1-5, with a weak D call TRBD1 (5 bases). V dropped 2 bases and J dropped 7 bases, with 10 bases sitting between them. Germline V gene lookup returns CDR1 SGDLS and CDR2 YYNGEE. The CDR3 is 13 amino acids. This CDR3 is CASSVGGSQPQHF. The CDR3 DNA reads TGTGCCAGCAGCGTCGGGGGTTCCCAGCCCCAGCATTTT.

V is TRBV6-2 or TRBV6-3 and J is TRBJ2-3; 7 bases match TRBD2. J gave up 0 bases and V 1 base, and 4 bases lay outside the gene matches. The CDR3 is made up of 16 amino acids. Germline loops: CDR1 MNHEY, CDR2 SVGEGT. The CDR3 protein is CASSYWAGDSTDTQYF. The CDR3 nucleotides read TGTGCCAGCAGTTACTGGGCGGGGGATAGCACAGATACGCAGTATTTT.

CDR3 residues: CASNAWNPGSPLHF. The CDR3 bases are TGTGCCAGCAACGCGTGGAATCCGGGTTCACCCCTCCACTTT. The rearrangement uses TRBV6-5 and TRBJ1-6; no firm D call. Trimming pared 7 bases from V and 9 bases from J, leaving 16 bases between. Germline V CDR1 and CDR2: MNHEY, SVGAGI. The length of the CDR3 is 14 residues.

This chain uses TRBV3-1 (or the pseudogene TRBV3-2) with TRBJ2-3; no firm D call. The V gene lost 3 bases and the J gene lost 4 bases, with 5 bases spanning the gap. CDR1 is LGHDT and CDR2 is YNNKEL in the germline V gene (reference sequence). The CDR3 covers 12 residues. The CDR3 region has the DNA TGTGCCAGCAGCCAGTCCGCAGATACGCAGTATTTT. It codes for CASSQSADTQYF.

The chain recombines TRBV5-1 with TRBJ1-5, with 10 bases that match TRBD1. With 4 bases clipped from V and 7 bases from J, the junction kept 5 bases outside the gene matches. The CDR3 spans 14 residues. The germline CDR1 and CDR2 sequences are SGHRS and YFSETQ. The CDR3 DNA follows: TGCGCCAGCAGCCTGGGACAGGGGATCCAGCCCCAGCATTTT. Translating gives CASSLGQGIQPQHF.

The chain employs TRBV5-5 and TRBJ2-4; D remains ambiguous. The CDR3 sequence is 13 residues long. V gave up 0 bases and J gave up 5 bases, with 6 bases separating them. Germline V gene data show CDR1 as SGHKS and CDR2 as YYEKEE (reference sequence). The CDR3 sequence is CASSLAAENIQYF. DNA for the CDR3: TGTGCCAGCAGCTTGGCCGCAGAAAACATTCAGTACTTC.

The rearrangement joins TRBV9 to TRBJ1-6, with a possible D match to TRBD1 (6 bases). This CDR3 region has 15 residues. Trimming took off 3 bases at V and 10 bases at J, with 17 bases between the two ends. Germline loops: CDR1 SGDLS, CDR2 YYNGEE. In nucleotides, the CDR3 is TGTGCCAGCAGCGCCTCCGGGGGGGCGGGATCACCCCTCCACTTT. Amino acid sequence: CASSASGGAGSPLHF. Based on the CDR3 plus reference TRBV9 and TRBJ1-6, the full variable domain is DSGVTQTPKHLITATGQRVTLRCSPRSGDLSVYWYQQSLDQGLQFLIQYYNGEERAKGNILERFSAQQFPDLHSELNLSSLELGDSALYFCASSASGGAGSPLHFGNGTRLTVT.

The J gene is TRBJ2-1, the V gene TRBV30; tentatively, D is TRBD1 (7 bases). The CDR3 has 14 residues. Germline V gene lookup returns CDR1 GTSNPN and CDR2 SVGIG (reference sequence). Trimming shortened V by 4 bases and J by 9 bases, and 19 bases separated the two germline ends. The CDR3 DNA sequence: TGTGCCTGGAATAGACAGGGACGGGGAGGTGAGCAGTTCTTC. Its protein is CAWNRQGRGGEQFF.

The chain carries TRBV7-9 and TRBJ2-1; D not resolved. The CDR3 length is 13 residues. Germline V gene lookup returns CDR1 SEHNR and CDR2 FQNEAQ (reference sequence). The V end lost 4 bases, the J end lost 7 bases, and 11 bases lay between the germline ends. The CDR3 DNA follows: TGTGCCAGCAGCTCCTCTTACGGGAATGAGCAGTTCTTC. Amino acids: CASSSSYGNEQFF.

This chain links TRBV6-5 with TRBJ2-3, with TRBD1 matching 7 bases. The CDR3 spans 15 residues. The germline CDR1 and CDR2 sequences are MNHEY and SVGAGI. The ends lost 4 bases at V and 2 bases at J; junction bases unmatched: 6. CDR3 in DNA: TGTGCCAGCAGTTTCGACAGGGCCCTCACAGATACGCAGTATTTT. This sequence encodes CASSFDRALTDTQYF.

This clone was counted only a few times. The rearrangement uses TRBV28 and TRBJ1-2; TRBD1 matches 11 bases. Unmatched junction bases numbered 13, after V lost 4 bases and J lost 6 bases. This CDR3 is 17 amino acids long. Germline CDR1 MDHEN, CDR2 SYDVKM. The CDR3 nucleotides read TGTGCCAGCAGTTCGGGAGGGGGGACAGGGGGTTTCGATGGCTACACCTTC. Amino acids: CASSSGGGTGGFDGYTF.

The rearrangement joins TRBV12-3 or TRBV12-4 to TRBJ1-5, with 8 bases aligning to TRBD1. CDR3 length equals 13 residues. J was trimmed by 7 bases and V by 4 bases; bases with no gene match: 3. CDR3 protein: CASSSDRDQPQHF. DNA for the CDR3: TGTGCCAGCAGTTCGGACAGGGACCAGCCCCAGCATTTT.

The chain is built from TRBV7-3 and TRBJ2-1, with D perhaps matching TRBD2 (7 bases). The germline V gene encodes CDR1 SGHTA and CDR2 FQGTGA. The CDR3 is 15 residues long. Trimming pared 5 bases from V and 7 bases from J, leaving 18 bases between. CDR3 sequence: CASSPMGGAMNEQFF. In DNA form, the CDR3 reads TGTGCCAGCAGCCCCATGGGGGGGGCAATGAATGAGCAGTTCTTC.

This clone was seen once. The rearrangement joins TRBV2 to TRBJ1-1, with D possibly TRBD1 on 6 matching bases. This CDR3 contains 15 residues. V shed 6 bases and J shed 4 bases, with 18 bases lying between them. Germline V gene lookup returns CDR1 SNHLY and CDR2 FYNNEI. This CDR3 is CASRRERGPGTEAFF. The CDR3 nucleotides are TGTGCCAGCAGGAGGGAGCGGGGGCCAGGCACTGAAGCTTTCTTT. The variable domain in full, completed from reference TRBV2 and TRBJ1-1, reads EPEVTQTPSHQVTQMGQEVILRCVPISNHLYFYWYRQILGQKVEFLVSFYNNEISEKSEIFDDQFSVERPDGSNFTLKIRSTKLEDSAMYFCASRRERGPGTEAFFGQGTRLTVV.

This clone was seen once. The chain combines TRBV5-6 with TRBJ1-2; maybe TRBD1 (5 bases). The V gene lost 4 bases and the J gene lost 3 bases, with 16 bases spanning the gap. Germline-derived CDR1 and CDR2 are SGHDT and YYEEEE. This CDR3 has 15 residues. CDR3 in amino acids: CASSQTRQLYYGYTF. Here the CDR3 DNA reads TGTGCCAGCAGCCAAACGCGACAGTTGTACTATGGCTACACCTTC.

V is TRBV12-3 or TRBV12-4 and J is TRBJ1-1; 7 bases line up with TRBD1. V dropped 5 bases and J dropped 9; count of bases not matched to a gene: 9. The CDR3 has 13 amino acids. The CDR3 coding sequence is TGTGCCAGCAGTACGACAGGGACGGAGAAAGCTTTCTTT. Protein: CASSTTGTEKAFF.